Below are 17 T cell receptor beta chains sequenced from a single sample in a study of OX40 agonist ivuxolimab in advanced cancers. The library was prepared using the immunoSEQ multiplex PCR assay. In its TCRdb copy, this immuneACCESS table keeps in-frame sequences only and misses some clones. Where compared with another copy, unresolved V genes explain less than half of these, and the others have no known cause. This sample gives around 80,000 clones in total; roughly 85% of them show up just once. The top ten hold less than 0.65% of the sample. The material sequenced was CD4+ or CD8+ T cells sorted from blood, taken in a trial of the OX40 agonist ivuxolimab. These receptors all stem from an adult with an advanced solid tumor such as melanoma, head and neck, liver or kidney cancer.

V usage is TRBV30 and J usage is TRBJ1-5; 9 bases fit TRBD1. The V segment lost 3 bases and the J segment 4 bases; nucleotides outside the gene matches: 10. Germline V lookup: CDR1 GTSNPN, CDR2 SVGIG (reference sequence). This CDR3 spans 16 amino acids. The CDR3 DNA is TGTGCCTGGAGCCGGTCGACAGGGGGTCCGAATCAGCCCCAGCATTTT. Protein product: CAWSRSTGGPNQPQHF.

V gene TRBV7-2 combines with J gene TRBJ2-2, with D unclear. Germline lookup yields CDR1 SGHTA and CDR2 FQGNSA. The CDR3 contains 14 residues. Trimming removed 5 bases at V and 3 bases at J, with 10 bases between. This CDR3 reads CASSIRPDTGELFF. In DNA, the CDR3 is TGTGCCAGCAGCATCAGACCGGACACCGGGGAGCTGTTTTTT. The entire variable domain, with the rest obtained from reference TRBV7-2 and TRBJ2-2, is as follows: GAGVSQSPSNKVTEKGKDVELRCDPISGHTALYWYRQSLGQGLEFLIYFQGNSAPDKSGLPSDRFSAERTGGSVSTLTIQRTQQEDSAVYLCASSIRPDTGELFFGEGSRLTVL.

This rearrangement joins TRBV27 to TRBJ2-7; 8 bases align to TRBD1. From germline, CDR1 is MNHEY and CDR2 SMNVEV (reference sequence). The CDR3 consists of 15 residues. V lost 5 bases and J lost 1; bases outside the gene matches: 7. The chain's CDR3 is CASSTSGGPSYEQYF. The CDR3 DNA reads TGTGCCAGCAGTACATCAGGGGGCCCTTCCTACGAGCAGTACTTC.

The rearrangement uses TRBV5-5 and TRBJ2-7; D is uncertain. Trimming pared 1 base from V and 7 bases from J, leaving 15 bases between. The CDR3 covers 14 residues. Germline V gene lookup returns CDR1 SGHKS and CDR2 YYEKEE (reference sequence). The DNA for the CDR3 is TGTGCCAGCAGCTTGTATCATGGGGTAGGGGAGCAGTACTTC. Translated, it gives CASSLYHGVGEQYF.

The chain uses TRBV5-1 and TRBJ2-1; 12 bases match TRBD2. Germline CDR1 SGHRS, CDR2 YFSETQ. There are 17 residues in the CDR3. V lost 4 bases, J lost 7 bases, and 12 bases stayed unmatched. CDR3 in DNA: TGCGCCAGCAGCCTCCCTACCCTAGCGGGAGGGGGGAATGAGCAGTTCTTC. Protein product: CASSLPTLAGGGNEQFF.

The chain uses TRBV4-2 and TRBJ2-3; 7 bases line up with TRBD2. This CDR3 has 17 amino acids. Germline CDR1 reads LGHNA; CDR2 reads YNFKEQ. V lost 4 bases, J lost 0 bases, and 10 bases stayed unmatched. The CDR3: CASSPLAGHHSTDTQYF. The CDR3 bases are TGTGCCAGCAGCCCTTTAGCGGGCCACCATAGCACAGATACGCAGTATTTT.

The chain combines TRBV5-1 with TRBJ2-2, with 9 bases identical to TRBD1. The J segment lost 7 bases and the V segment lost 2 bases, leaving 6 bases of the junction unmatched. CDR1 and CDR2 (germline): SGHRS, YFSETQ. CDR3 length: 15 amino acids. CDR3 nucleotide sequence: TGCGCCAGCAGCTTCGGACAGGGGACCTACGGGGAGCTGTTTTTT. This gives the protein CASSFGQGTYGELFF.

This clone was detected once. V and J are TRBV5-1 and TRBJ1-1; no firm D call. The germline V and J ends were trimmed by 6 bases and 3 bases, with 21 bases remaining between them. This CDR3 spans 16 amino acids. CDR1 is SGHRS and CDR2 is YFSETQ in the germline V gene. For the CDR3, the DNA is TGCGCCAGCAATTTAGGTTATGGGGAGGCGTACACTGAAGCTTTCTTT. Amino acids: CASNLGYGEAYTEAFF. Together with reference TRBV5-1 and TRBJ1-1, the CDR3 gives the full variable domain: KAGVTQTPRYLIKTRGQQVTLSCSPISGHRSVSWYQQTPGQGLQFLFEYFSETQRNKGNFPGRFSGRQFSNSRSEMNVSTLELGDSALYLCASNLGYGEAYTEAFFGQGTRLTVV.

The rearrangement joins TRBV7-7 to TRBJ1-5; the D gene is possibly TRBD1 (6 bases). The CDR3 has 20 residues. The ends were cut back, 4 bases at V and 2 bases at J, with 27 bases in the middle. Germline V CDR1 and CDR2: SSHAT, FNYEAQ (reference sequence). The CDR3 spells CASSSSRRGRGSIRNQPQHF. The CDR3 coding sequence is TGTGCCAGCAGCTCCTCTCGAAGGGGCAGGGGATCAATACGCAATCAGCCCCAGCATTTT.

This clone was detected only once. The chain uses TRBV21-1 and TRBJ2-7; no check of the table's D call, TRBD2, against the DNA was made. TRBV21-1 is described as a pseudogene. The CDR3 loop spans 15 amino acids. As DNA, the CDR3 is TGTGCCAGCAGCCTTTTCTCCGGGAGGTCCTACGAGCAGTACTTC. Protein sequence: CASSLFSGRSYEQYF.

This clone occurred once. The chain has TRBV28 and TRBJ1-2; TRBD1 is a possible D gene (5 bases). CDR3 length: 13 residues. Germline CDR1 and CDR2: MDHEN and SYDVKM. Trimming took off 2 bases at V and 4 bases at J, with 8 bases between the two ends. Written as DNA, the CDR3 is TGTGCCAGCAGTTTACAGGGAACCTATGGCTACACCTTC. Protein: CASSLQGTYGYTF.

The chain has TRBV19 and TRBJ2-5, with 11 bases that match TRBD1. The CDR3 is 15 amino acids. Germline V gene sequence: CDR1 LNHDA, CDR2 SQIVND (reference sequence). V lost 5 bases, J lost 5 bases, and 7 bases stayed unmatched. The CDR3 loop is CASSRSGTGGETQYF. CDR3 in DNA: TGTGCCAGTAGTCGATCCGGGACAGGGGGGGAGACCCAGTACTTC.

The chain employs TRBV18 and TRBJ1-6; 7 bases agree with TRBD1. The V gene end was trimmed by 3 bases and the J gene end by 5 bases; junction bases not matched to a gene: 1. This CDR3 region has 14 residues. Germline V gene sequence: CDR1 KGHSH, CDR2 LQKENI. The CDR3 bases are TGTGCCAGCTCACCCGGGACAGATAATTCACCCCTCCACTTT. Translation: CASSPGTDNSPLHF.

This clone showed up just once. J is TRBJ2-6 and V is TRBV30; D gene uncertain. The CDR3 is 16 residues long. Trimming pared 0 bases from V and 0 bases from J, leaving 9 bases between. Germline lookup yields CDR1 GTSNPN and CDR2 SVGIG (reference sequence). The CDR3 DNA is TGTGCCTGGAGTGTACGCCAGGCCTCTGGGGCCAACGTCCTGACTTTC. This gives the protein CAWSVRQASGANVLTF. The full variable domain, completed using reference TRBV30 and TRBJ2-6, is SQTIHQWPATLVQPVGSPLSLECTVEGTSNPNLYWYRQAAGRGLQLLFYSVGIGQISSEVPQNLSASRPQDRQFILSSKKLLLSDSGFYLCAWSVRQASGANVLTFGAGSRLTVL.

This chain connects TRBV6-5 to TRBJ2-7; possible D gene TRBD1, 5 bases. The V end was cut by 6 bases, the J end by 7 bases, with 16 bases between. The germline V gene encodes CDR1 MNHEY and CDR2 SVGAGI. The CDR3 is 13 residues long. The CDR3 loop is CASSPDSPREQYF. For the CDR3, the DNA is TGTGCCAGCAGCCCCGACAGTCCTAGGGAGCAGTACTTC.

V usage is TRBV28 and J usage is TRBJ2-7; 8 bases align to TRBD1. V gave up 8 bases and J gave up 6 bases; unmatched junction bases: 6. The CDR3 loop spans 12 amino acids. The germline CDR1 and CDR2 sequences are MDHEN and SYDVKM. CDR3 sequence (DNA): TGTGCCAGCTGTGGACAGGGCGGCGAGCAGTACTTC. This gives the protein CASCGQGGEQYF.

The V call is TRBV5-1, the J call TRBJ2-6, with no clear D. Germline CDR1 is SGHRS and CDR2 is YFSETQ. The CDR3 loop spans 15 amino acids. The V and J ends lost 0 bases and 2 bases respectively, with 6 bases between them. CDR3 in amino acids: CASSLDGAGANVLTF. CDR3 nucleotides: TGCGCCAGCAGCTTGGATGGGGCTGGGGCCAACGTCCTGACTTTC.